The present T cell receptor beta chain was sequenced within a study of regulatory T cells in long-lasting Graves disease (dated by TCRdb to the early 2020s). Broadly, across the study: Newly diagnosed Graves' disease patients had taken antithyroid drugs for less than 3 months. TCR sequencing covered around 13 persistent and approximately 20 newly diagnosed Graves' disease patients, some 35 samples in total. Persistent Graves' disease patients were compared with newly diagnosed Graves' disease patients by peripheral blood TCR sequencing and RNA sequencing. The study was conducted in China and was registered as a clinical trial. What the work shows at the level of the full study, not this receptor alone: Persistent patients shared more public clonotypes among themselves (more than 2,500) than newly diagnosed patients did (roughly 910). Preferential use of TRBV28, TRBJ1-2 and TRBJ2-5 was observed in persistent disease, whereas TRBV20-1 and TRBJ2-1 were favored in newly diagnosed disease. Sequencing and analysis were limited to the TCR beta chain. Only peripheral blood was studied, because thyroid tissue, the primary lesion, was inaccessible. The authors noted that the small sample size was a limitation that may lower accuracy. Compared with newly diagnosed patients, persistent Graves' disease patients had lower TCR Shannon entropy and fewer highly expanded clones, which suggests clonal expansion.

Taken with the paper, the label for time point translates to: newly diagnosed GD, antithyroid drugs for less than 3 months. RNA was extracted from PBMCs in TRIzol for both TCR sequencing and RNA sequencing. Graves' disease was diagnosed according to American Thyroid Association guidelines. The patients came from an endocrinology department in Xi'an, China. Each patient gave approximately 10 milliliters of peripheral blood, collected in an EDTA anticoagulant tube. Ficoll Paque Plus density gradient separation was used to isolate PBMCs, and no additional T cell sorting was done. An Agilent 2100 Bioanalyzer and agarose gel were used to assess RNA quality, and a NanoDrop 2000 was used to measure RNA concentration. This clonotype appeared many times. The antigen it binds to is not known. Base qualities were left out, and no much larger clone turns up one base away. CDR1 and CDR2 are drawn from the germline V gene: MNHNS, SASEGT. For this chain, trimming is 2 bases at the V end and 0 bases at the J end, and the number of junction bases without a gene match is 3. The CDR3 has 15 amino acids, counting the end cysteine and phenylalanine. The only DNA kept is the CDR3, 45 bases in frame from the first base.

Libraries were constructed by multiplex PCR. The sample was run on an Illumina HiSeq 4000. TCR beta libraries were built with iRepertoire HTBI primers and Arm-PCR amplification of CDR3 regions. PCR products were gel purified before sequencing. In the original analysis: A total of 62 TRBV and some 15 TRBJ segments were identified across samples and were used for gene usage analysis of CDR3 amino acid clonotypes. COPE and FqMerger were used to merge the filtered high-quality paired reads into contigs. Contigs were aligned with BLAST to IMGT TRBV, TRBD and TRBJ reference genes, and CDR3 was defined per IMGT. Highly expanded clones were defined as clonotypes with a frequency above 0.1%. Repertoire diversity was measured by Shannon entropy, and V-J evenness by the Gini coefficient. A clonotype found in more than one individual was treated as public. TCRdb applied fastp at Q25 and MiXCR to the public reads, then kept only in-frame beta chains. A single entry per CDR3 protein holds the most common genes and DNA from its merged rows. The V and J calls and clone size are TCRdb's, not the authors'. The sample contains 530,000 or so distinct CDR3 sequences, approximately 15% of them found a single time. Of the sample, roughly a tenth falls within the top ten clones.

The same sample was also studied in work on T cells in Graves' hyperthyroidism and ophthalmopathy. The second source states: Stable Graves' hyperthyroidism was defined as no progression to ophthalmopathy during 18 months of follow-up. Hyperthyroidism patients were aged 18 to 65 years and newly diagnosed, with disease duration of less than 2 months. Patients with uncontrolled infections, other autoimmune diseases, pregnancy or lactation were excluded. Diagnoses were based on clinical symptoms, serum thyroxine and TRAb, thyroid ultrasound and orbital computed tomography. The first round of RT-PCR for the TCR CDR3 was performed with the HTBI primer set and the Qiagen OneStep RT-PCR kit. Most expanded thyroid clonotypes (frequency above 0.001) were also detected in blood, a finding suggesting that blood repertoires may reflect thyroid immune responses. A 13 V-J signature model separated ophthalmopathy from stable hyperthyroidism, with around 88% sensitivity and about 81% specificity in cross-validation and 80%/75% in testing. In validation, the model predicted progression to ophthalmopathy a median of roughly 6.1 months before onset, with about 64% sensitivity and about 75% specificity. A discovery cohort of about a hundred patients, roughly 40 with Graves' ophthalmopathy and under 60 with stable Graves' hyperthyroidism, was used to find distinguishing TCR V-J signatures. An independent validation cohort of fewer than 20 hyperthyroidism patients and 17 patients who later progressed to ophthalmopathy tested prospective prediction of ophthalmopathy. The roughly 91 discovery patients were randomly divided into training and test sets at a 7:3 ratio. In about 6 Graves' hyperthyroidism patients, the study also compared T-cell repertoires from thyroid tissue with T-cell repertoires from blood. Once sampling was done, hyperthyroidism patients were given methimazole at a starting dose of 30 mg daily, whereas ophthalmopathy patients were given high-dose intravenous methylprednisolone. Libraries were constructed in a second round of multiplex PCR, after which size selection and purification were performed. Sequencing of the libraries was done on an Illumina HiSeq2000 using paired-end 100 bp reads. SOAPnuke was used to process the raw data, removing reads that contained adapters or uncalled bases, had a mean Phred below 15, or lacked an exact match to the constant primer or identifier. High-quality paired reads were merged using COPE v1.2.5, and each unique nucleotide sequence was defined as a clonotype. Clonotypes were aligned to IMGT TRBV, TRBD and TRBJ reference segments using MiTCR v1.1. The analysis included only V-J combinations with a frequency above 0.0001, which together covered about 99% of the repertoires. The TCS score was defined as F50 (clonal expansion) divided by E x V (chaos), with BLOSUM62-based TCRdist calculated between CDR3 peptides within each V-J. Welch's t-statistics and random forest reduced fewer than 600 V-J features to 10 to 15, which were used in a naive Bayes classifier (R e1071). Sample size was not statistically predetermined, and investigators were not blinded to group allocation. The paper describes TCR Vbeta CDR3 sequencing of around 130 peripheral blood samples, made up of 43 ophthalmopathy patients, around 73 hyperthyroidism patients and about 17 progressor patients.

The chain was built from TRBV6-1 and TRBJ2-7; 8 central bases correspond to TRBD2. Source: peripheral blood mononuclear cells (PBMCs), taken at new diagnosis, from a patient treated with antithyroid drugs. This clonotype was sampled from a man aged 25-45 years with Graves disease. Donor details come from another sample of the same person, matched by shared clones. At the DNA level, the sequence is TGTGCCAGCAGTGAAATAGCGGGAAGCTCCTACGAGCAGTACTTC. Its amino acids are CASSEIAGSSYEQYF.